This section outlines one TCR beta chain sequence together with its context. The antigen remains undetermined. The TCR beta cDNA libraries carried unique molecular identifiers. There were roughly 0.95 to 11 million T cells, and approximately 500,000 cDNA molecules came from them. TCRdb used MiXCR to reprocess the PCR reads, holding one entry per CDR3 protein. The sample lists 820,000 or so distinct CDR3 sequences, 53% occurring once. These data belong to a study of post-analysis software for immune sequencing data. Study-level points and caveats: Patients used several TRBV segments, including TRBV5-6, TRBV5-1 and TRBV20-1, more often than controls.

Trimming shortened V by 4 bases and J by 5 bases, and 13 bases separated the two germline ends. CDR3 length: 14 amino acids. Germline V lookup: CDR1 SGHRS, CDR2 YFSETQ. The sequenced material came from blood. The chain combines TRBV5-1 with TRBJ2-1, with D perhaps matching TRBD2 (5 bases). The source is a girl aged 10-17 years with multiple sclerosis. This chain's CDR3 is CASSPTGRDNEQFF. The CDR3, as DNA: TGCGCCAGCAGCCCCACGGGGAGAGACAATGAGCAGTTCTTC.